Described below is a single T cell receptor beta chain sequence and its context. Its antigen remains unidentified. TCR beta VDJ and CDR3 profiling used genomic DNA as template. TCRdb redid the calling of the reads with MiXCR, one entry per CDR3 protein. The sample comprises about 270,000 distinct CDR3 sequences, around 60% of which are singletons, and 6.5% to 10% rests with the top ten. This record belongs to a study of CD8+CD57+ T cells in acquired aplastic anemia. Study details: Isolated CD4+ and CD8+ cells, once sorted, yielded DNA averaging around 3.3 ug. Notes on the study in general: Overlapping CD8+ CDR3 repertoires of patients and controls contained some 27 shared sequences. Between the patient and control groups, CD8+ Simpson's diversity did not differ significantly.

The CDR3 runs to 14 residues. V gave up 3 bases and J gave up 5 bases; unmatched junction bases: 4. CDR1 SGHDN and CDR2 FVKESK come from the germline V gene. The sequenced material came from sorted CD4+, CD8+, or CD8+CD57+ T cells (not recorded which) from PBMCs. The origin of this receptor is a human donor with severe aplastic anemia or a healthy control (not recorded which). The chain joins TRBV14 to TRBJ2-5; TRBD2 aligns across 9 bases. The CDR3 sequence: CASSHGTSFETQYF. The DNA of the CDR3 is TGTGCCAGCAGCCACGGGACTAGCTTCGAGACCCAGTACTTC.